This entry features one T cell receptor (beta chain) sequence. The sample originates from a study of blood T cell repertoires in COVID-19. Study at large: The United States, Italy and Spain supplied acute and convalescent COVID-19 samples.

As processed by the authors: The assay estimated nucleated cells by amplifying reference gene primers. Only in-frame clones appear in the TCRdb table, and some are missing; sequencing was by immunoSEQ multiplex PCR. D and trimming come from the DNA, and the V and J calls and clone size come from that table. The sample shows about 430,000 clones, roughly 90% of them seen only once. Recruitment covered about two dozen US areas and drew participants whose ages spanned about 18 to 95 years. Participants had their cohort set by participant-reported clinical history. Trimming shortened V by 5 bases and J by 0 bases, and 17 bases separated the two germline ends. The germline V gene encodes CDR1 SEHNR and CDR2 FQNEAQ (reference sequence). CDR3 size: 16 residues.

V and J are TRBV7-9 and TRBJ2-7; TRBD1 is a possible D gene (6 bases). Sample: PBMCs or T cells enriched from blood (not recorded which). The TCR originated in a woman between 18 and 29 years old who had been exposed to COVID-19. The DNA of the CDR3 is TGTGCCAGCAGCCGTCTGGGGCAGGGGCCCTCCTACGAGCAGTACTTC. Residues: CASSRLGQGPSYEQYF.